These T cell receptor beta chains were read from a single sample in a study of blood T cell repertoires in COVID-19. TCRdb's table, derived via immunoSEQ multiplex PCR, lists solely in-frame clones and lacks some. The repertoire holds 270,000 or so clones, around 85% seen once, with roughly 12% in the top ten. Input material: peripheral blood. The receptor source for this set is a woman in her 30s with COVID-19, enrolled during active disease. The CDR3 runs from the conserved cysteine through the conserved F or W. The order of the fields is J gene, D gene, V gene, clone size, CDR3 DNA, CDR3 protein. D genes are given only for firm matches. Clone size appears in some rows only: once, few, many, or a class for an expanded clone.

j_gene: TRBJ2-7; d_gene: NA; v_gene: TRBV5-1; abundance: NA; CDR3nt: TGCGCCAGCAGCTTGACGGCAGGGGGGTCCTACGAGCAGTACTTC; CDR3aa: CASSLTAGGSYEQYF
j_gene: TRBJ1-6; d_gene: NA; v_gene: TRBV15; abundance: few; CDR3nt: TGTGCCACCAGCACCTTTGATTCACCCCTCCACTTT; CDR3aa: CATSTFDSPLHF
j_gene: TRBJ1-1; d_gene: TRBD1; v_gene: TRBV6-5; abundance: NA; CDR3nt: TGTGCCGTACACAGGGGCACTGAAGCTTTCTTT; CDR3aa: CAVHRGTEAFF
j_gene: TRBJ2-2; d_gene: TRBD2; v_gene: TRBV6-5; abundance: NA; CDR3nt: TGTGCCAGCAGTTACTCGACTAGCGGGGGAACCGGGGAGCTGTTTTTT; CDR3aa: CASSYSTSGGTGELFF
j_gene: TRBJ2-5; d_gene: TRBD2; v_gene: TRBV29-1; abundance: NA; CDR3nt: TGCAGCGTCGCGTTTACTAGCGGGGGCCGGGAGACCCAGTACTTC; CDR3aa: CSVAFTSGGRETQYF
j_gene: TRBJ1-1; d_gene: TRBD1; v_gene: TRBV5-6; abundance: NA; CDR3nt: TGTGCCAGCAGCTTAGACAGGGAGACTGAAGCTTTCTTT; CDR3aa: CASSLDRETEAFF
j_gene: TRBJ1-2; d_gene: TRBD1; v_gene: TRBV19; abundance: NA; CDR3nt: TGTGCCAGTAGTATGGCAGGGGGTAACTATGGCTACACCTTC; CDR3aa: CASSMAGGNYGYTF
j_gene: TRBJ1-5; d_gene: NA; v_gene: TRBV5-5; abundance: NA; CDR3nt: TGTGCCAGCAGCCCGGGGATAGCTGATAGCAATCAGCCCCAGCATTTT; CDR3aa: CASSPGIADSNQPQHF
j_gene: TRBJ2-7; d_gene: NA; v_gene: TRBV11-2; abundance: NA; CDR3nt: TGTGCCAGCAGCTTTAACATACGTCCCACCTACGAGCAGTACTTC; CDR3aa: CASSFNIRPTYEQYF
j_gene: TRBJ2-4; d_gene: NA; v_gene: TRBV18; abundance: NA; CDR3nt: TGTGCCAGCTCACCACCGGGGCAGCTAGCCAAAAACATTCAGTACTTC; CDR3aa: CASSPPGQLAKNIQYF
j_gene: TRBJ1-2; d_gene: NA; v_gene: TRBV19; abundance: NA; CDR3nt: TGTGCCAGTAGCCTCCCCGCCACGCCTAAAAGATTCTACACCTTC; CDR3aa: CASSLPATPKRFYTF
j_gene: TRBJ2-5; d_gene: TRBD1; v_gene: TRBV6-5; abundance: NA; CDR3nt: TGTGCCAGCTGGGGAACGCCAGGGGGCTGGGAGACCCAGTACTTC; CDR3aa: CASWGTPGGWETQYF
j_gene: TRBJ2-6; d_gene: NA; v_gene: TRBV7-8; abundance: few; CDR3nt: TGTGCCAGCAGAGACGGTCTAGGTTCTGGGGCCAACGTCCTGACTTTC; CDR3aa: CASRDGLGSGANVLTF
j_gene: TRBJ1-1; d_gene: NA; v_gene: TRBV12-3/TRBV12-4; abundance: NA; CDR3nt: TGTGCCAGCAGTTTAGCCTTTCCTGAGCCTTTCTTT; CDR3aa: CASSLAFPEPFF
j_gene: TRBJ2-5; d_gene: NA; v_gene: TRBV10-2; abundance: NA; CDR3nt: TGCGCCAGCAGTGAAACAGGGCTACAAGAGACCCAGTACTTC; CDR3aa: CASSETGLQETQYF
j_gene: TRBJ2-1; d_gene: NA; v_gene: TRBV27; abundance: NA; CDR3nt: TGTGCCAGCAGTTCCGGGGGTATGTCCTACAATGAGCAGTTCTTC; CDR3aa: CASSSGGMSYNEQFF